Listed below are T cell receptor beta chains from one sample, sequenced in a study of regulatory T cells in long-lasting Graves disease. TCRdb ran MiXCR on the multiplex PCR reads and lists one entry per CDR3 protein. The sample holds a few hundred thousand distinct CDR3 sequences, about a quarter seen once. The sequenced sample was peripheral blood mononuclear cells (PBMCs), obtained when the disease was refractory, from a patient treated with antithyroid drugs. The receptor set was obtained from a female donor with Graves disease. The CDR3 runs from the conserved cysteine through the conserved F or W. A D gene is named only where the DNA matches it firmly. A row's size may be missing; if present it is once, few, many or a size class.

CDR3	DNA	size	length	V	D	J
CAGREHTEAFF	TGTGCCGGCCGGGAGCACACTGAAGCTTTCTTT	few	11	TRBV30	.	TRBJ1-1
CASSSQTGVDTEAFF	TGTGCCAGCAGCTCCCAGACAGGGGTTGACACTGAAGCTTTCTTT	.	15	TRBV7-2	TRBD1	TRBJ1-1
CASSKGDTALLSYTF	TGTGCCAGCAGCAAGGGGGACACCGCCCTTTTAAGCTACACCTTC	.	15	TRBV9	.	TRBJ1-2
CSARGTKETQYF	TGCAGTGCTAGAGGCACTAAAGAGACCCAGTACTTC	.	12	TRBV20-1	.	TRBJ2-5
CASSQTGGYLSITEAFF	TGTGCCAGCAGTCAAACAGGGGGCTATCTTAGTATTACTGAAGCTTTCTTT	.	17	TRBV28	TRBD1	TRBJ1-1
CASSYPGLAGGGAYEQYF	TGTGCCAGCAGTTACCCGGGACTAGCGGGAGGAGGGGCCTACGAGCAGTACTTC	many	18	TRBV28	TRBD2	TRBJ2-7
CASSLGRGRNTGELFF	TGTGCCAGCAGCTTAGGACGCGGGAGAAACACCGGGGAGCTGTTTTTT	few	16	TRBV11-2	TRBD2	TRBJ2-2
CASSIQSGSTDTQYF	TGTGCCAGCAGCATACAATCGGGGAGCACAGATACGCAGTATTTT	few	15	TRBV7-3	.	TRBJ2-3
CASSQNGGLTNEQYF	TGTGCCAGCAGCCAAAACGGAGGTTTAACCAACGAGCAGTACTTC	.	15	TRBV3-1	.	TRBJ2-7
CASSPGRANQPQHF	TGTGCCAGCAGTCCAGGGAGGGCCAATCAGCCCCAGCATTTT	many	14	TRBV28	.	TRBJ1-5
CSARDRLAGISGELFF	TGCAGTGCTAGAGATAGGCTAGCGGGAATCTCCGGGGAGCTGTTTTTT	.	16	TRBV20-1	TRBD2	TRBJ2-2
CASREAGGETQYF	TGTGCCAGCCGGGAGGCAGGAGGAGAGACCCAGTACTTC	many	13	TRBV28	TRBD2	TRBJ2-5
CASSADRGYNSPLHF	TGTGCCAGCAGTGCGGACAGGGGGTATAATTCACCCCTCCACTTT	many	15	TRBV2	TRBD1	TRBJ1-6
CASSSHTYQETQYF	TGTGCCAGCAGCTCACACACGTACCAAGAGACCCAGTACTTC	many	14	TRBV5-5	.	TRBJ2-5